The next 31 T cell receptor beta chains were all read from a single sample in a study of CD8+ T cells in alopecia areata. Treatment defined: oral pan-JAK inhibitor, 5-10 mg twice daily. It was cDNA, reverse transcribed from extracted RNA, that served as the sequencing template. The repertoire was sequenced with immunoSEQ multiplex PCR; TCRdb's copy has only in-frame clones and lacks some. This repertoire shows some 200,000 clones, under 60% found once; its top ten account for about 1.6%. The material sequenced was CD4+ T cells sorted from blood, taken at week 4, from a patient treated with tofacitinib. Receptor source: a human donor with alopecia areata.

The chain recombines TRBV27 with TRBJ1-1; D gene uncertain. The germline CDR1 and CDR2 sequences are MNHEY and SMNVEV (reference sequence). The CDR3 runs 13 residues. Trimming removed 3 bases from V and 8 bases from J, with 13 bases in between. CDR3 residues: CASSLRIGSEAFF. The CDR3 DNA sequence: TGTGCCAGCAGTTTGAGAATTGGGTCAGAAGCTTTCTTT.

The chain joins TRBV30 to TRBJ1-1; D perhaps matches TRBD1 (5 bases). Germline V gene lookup returns CDR1 GTSNPN and CDR2 SVGIG (reference sequence). CDR3 length: 14 amino acids. Trimming cost V 5 bases and J 3 bases, with 16 bases left between them. DNA of the CDR3: TGTGCCTGGGCCCTGGGAGGGGCGGACACTGAAGCTTTCTTT. It encodes CAWALGGADTEAFF.

This clone was seen more than once but under ten times. V usage is TRBV28 and J usage is TRBJ2-7; D perhaps matches TRBD1 (6 bases). Germline assignment: CDR1 MDHEN and CDR2 SYDVKM. Between the trimmed V and J ends, which lost 7 bases and 4 bases, there was a span of 17 bases. The CDR3 loop spans 14 amino acids. CDR3 amino acids: CASTNLRGVYEQYF. As DNA, the CDR3 is TGTGCCAGCACCAACCTCAGGGGTGTATACGAGCAGTACTTC.

Only a few counts were recorded for this clone. J is TRBJ1-2 and V is TRBV29-1; 10 nucleotides agree with TRBD1. The germline V gene has CDR1 SQVTM and CDR2 ANQGSEA. The trim removed 5 bases at V and 8 bases at J, leaving 17 bases unmatched. The CDR3 totals 16 residues. The CDR3 region is CSVRVPSGQGRWGYTF. The DNA of the CDR3 is TGCAGCGTTCGGGTCCCATCGGGACAGGGGCGATGGGGCTACACCTTC. The whole variable domain, filled in from reference TRBV29-1 and TRBJ1-2, reads SAVISQKPSRDICQRGTSLTIQCQVDSQVTMMFWYRQQPGQSLTLIATANQGSEATYESGFVIDKFPISRPNLTFSTLTVSNMSPEDSSIYLCSVRVPSGQGRWGYTFGSGTRLTVV.

This clone was seen at least ten times. This chain connects TRBV25-1 to TRBJ2-7; TRBD1 aligns across 7 bases. V shed 2 bases, J shed 4 bases, and the junction held 5 bases outside the gene matches. The CDR3 runs to 14 residues. Germline-derived CDR1 and CDR2 are MGHDK and SYGVNS. CDR3 sequence reads: CASSETGVLYEQYF. DNA of the CDR3: TGTGCCAGCAGTGAAACAGGGGTGTTATACGAGCAGTACTTC.

The V and J genes are TRBV29-1 and TRBJ1-4, with 8 bases matching TRBD1. From germline, CDR1 is SQVTM and CDR2 ANQGSEA. This CDR3 region has 12 residues. This CDR3 is CGADRANEKLFF. In DNA form, the CDR3 reads TGCGGGGCGGACAGGGCTAATGAAAAACTGTTTTTT.

V usage is TRBV9 and J usage is TRBJ1-4, with TRBD1 as a possible D gene (5 bases). Germline V CDR1 and CDR2: SGDLS, YYNGEE. V dropped 1 base and J dropped 3 bases, with 19 bases sitting between them. The length of the CDR3 is 18 residues. The CDR3 region is CASSVPGCQPQANEKLFF. CDR3 in DNA: TGTGCCAGCAGCGTACCAGGGTGCCAGCCACAGGCTAATGAAAAACTGTTTTTT. Supplemented by reference TRBV9 and TRBJ1-4, the full variable domain reads DSGVTQTPKHLITATGQRVTLRCSPRSGDLSVYWYQQSLDQGLQFLIQYYNGEERAKGNILERFSAQQFPDLHSELNLSSLELGDSALYFCASSVPGCQPQANEKLFFGSGTQLSVL.

The chain combines TRBV5-1 with TRBJ2-3; the D call may be TRBD1 or TRBD2 (6 bases each). This CDR3 has 15 amino acids. Between the trimmed V and J ends, which lost 5 bases and 2 bases, there was a span of 15 bases. CDR1 is SGHRS, CDR2 YFSETQ, per germline. DNA of the CDR3: TGCGCCAGCAGGATGGAGGGGGACCTCACAGATACGCAGTATTTT. Protein product: CASRMEGDLTDTQYF. Variable domain in full (rest from reference TRBV5-1 and TRBJ2-3): KAGVTQTPRYLIKTRGQQVTLSCSPISGHRSVSWYQQTPGQGLQFLFEYFSETQRNKGNFPGRFSGRQFSNSRSEMNVSTLELGDSALYLCASRMEGDLTDTQYFGPGTRLTVL.

This clone was detected only a few times. This specimen includes other DNA sequences encoding the same CDR3. The chain uses TRBV30 and TRBJ1-2; TRBD1 agrees at 10 bases. This CDR3 region has 13 residues. J gave up 5 bases and V 4 bases, and 4 bases lay outside the gene matches. Germline lookup yields CDR1 GTSNPN and CDR2 SVGIG (reference sequence). This CDR3 is CAWTPDRGYGYTF. CDR3 DNA sequence: TGTGCCTGGACCCCGGACAGGGGGTATGGCTACACCTTC.

This clone has a handful of counts. The rearrangement joins TRBV29-1 to TRBJ2-2, with D uncertain. Trimming took 5 bases from V and 1 from J, leaving 11 bases between them. CDR1 is SQVTM, CDR2 ANQGSEA, per germline. CDR3 size: 14 residues. CDR3 nucleotides: TGCAGCGTTCGCATCGGAGTGAACACCGGGGAGCTGTTTTTT. Amino acids: CSVRIGVNTGELFF.

V and J are TRBV10-2 and TRBJ1-1; D remains ambiguous. The CDR3 is made up of 15 amino acids. The ends were cut back, 0 bases at V and 5 bases at J, with 13 bases in the middle. Germline V lookup: CDR1 WSHSY, CDR2 SAAADI. CDR3 sequence (DNA): TGCGCCAGCAGTGAGTCGATGTTAAGGAAAACTGAAGCTTTCTTT. It codes for CASSESMLRKTEAFF.

The rearrangement uses TRBV29-1 and TRBJ1-1; 10 nucleotides match TRBD1. V lost 4 bases to trimming and J lost 1 base; unmatched junction nucleotides: 12. The CDR3 is 17 residues long. The V gene's germline CDR1 is SQVTM and CDR2 ANQGSEA. CDR3 coding DNA: TGCAGCGTTGGATCCGGGACAGGGGTGGGGTGGAACACTGAAGCTTTCTTT. Its protein product is CSVGSGTGVGWNTEAFF.

Worth noting for this clone: Other DNA sequences in this sample translate to the same CDR3. V is TRBV4-1 and J is TRBJ2-3; 8 nucleotides match TRBD2. The length of the CDR3 is 15 residues. Looked up from germline, CDR1 is MGHRA and CDR2 is YSYEKL. V shed 0 bases and J 1 base; nucleotides not matched to a gene: 0. CDR3 sequence: CASSQDGGGTDTQYF. DNA for the CDR3: TGCGCCAGCAGCCAAGACGGGGGGGGCACAGATACGCAGTATTTT.

The table lists this clone with a few counts. The chain employs TRBV14 and TRBJ2-7; D is perhaps TRBD1 or TRBD2 (5 bases each). V was cut by 10 bases and J by 1 base, with 29 bases left in between. Per the germline V gene, CDR1 is SGHDN and CDR2 is FVKESK. The CDR3 has 18 amino acids. The CDR3 DNA sequence: TGTGCCACCCCCGGTGGGTCGAGGGGCGCTCCGTTGTCCTACGAGCAGTACTTC. Protein sequence: CATPGGSRGAPLSYEQYF.

This rearrangement joins TRBV15 to TRBJ2-3; 9 positions match TRBD1. The CDR3 extends over 16 amino acids. The germline V gene encodes CDR1 LNHNV and CDR2 YYDKDF (reference sequence). The J segment lost 2 bases and the V segment lost 7 bases, leaving 10 bases of the junction unmatched. The CDR3 loop reads CATTSWGQGITDTQYF. The CDR3 DNA reads as TGTGCCACCACTAGCTGGGGACAGGGTATCACAGATACGCAGTATTTT.

This rearrangement joins TRBV25-1 to TRBJ2-3; D unresolved. Per germline, CDR1 MGHDK and CDR2 SYGVNS. The CDR3 totals 14 residues. V lost 4 bases and J 2 bases, leaving 10 bases between the germline ends. The CDR3 DNA reads TGTGCCAGCAGTGGCGAGACACTCACAGATACGCAGTATTTT. Amino acid sequence: CASSGETLTDTQYF.

The V and J genes are TRBV7-2 and TRBJ2-7, with D unresolved. This CDR3 is built from 12 residues. The germline CDR1 and CDR2 sequences are SGHTA and FQGNSA. The germline V and J ends were trimmed by 3 bases and 7 bases, with 10 bases remaining between them. CDR3 sequence (DNA): TGTGCCAGCAGCTTTTTCCTAGAGGAGCAGTACTTC. Amino acids: CASSFFLEEQYF.

The J gene is TRBJ1-2, the V gene TRBV19; 10 nucleotides line up with TRBD1. Germline CDR1 LNHDA, CDR2 SQIVND (reference sequence). This CDR3 has 13 amino acids. V was clipped by 7 bases and J by 14 bases; unmatched bases: 13. The CDR3 DNA sequence: TGTGCCAGTAATCCGACAGGGGGCGAATCTGGAACCTTC. Protein product: CASNPTGGESGTF. The whole variable domain, filled in from reference TRBV19 and TRBJ1-2, reads DGGITQSPKYLFRKEGQNVTLSCEQNLNHDAMYWYRQDPGQGLRLIYYSQIVNDFQKGDIAEGYSVSREKKESFPLTVTSAQKNPTAFYLCASNPTGGESGTFGSGTRLTVV.

The rearrangement uses TRBV5-1 and TRBJ2-2; D unclear. The germline V and J ends were trimmed by 3 bases and 3 bases, with 21 bases remaining between them. Germline CDR1 and CDR2: SGHRS and YFSETQ. There are 18 residues in the CDR3. CDR3 DNA sequence: TGCGCCAGCAGCTCTCTACTGACACCTCAAAAGGACACCGGGGAGCTGTTTTTT. It specifies CASSSLLTPQKDTGELFF. The full variable domain, completed using reference TRBV5-1 and TRBJ2-2, is KAGVTQTPRYLIKTRGQQVTLSCSPISGHRSVSWYQQTPGQGLQFLFEYFSETQRNKGNFPGRFSGRQFSNSRSEMNVSTLELGDSALYLCASSSLLTPQKDTGELFFGEGSRLTVL.

The CDR3 nucleotides are TGTGCCAGCAGTGCCGTCAGTCCCAGATATGATGGCTACACCTTC. This codes for CASSAVSPRYDGYTF. The V call is TRBV2, the J call TRBJ1-2; no reliable D call. In germline, CDR1 is SNHLY, CDR2 FYNNEI. V lost 4 bases and J 6 bases, leaving 18 bases between the germline ends. The CDR3 covers 15 residues.

The V gene is TRBV18, the J gene TRBJ1-1; D is unclear. V dropped 3 bases and J dropped 3 bases, with 14 bases sitting between them. The CDR3 loop spans 15 amino acids. Per the germline V gene, CDR1 is KGHSH and CDR2 is LQKENI. The chain's CDR3 is CASSPLPRKDTEAFF. The CDR3, as DNA: TGTGCCAGCTCACCTTTGCCACGGAAGGACACTGAAGCTTTCTTT.

The chain recombines TRBV29-1 with TRBJ2-3; 7 bases map to TRBD1. V shed 3 bases, J shed 1 base, and the junction held 10 bases outside the gene matches. This CDR3 region has 16 residues. Germline CDR1 and CDR2: SQVTM and ANQGSEA. DNA of the CDR3: TGCAGCGTTGAGGAGCGACAGGGTAGGGGCACAGATACGCAGTATTTT. Protein sequence: CSVEERQGRGTDTQYF.

The chain couples TRBV30 to TRBJ2-1; D is unclear. Germline assignment: CDR1 GTSNPN and CDR2 SVGIG (reference sequence). CDR3 length equals 15 residues. Trimming took off 6 bases at V and 0 bases at J, with 15 bases between the two ends. The CDR3 DNA reads as TGTGCCTGCCAGACCGGTACGAGCTCCTACAATGAGCAGTTCTTC. Residues: CACQTGTSSYNEQFF.

The chain has TRBV2 and TRBJ2-3; D call uncertain. V was clipped by 0 bases and J by 4 bases, with 8 bases between them. The length of the CDR3 is 14 residues. CDR1 is SNHLY, CDR2 FYNNEI, per germline. The CDR3 DNA reads TGTGCCAGCAGTGAAGCTCTAGTACCAGATACGCAGTATTTT. Translating gives CASSEALVPDTQYF.

V usage is TRBV10-3 and J usage is TRBJ2-4; D is unclear. Per germline, CDR1 ENHRY and CDR2 SYGVKD. This CDR3 has 17 residues. V lost 0 bases to trimming and J lost 3 bases, with 15 bases between them. This CDR3 reads CAISESSGLKGKNIQYF. The CDR3 DNA reads TGTGCCATCAGTGAGTCGAGTGGGCTGAAGGGCAAAAACATTCAGTACTTC.

The chain carries TRBV4-3 and TRBJ2-4, with D possibly TRBD2 on 5 matching bases. The germline V gene encodes CDR1 LGHNA and CDR2 YSLEER. Trimming pared 0 bases from V and 9 bases from J, leaving 24 bases between. This CDR3 has 18 residues. The CDR3 sequence: CASSQDDTGGSYRGIQYF. The CDR3 DNA is TGCGCCAGCAGCCAAGATGATACGGGCGGCTCGTATCGGGGCATTCAGTACTTC.

This clone was seen a single time. The rearrangement links TRBV30 to TRBJ1-1, with no clear D. The CDR3 is 12 amino acids. Trimming cost V 4 bases and J 8 bases, with 14 bases left between them. CDR1 is GTSNPN and CDR2 is SVGIG in the germline V gene (reference sequence). In DNA form, the CDR3 reads TGTGCCTGGACGAGGTTGAGAACCGAAGCTTTCTTT. Its protein is CAWTRLRTEAFF. The full variable domain, completed using reference TRBV30 and TRBJ1-1, is SQTIHQWPATLVQPVGSPLSLECTVEGTSNPNLYWYRQAAGRGLQLLFYSVGIGQISSEVPQNLSASRPQDRQFILSSKKLLLSDSGFYLCAWTRLRTEAFFGQGTRLTVV.

In DNA form, the CDR3 reads TGTGCCAGCAAAGTTCACGAGCAGTACTTC. This codes for CASKVHEQYF. The V and J genes are TRBV9 and TRBJ2-7, with D hard to call. Trimming stripped 6 bases from V and 5 bases from J, with 6 bases between. CDR3 length equals 10 residues. Germline V CDR1 and CDR2: SGDLS, YYNGEE.

To note about this clone: Other DNA variants within this sample encode the same CDR3. The CDR3 nucleotides read TGCAGCGTTGGACTAGCGGGGGGTAGGGATGAGCAGTTCTTC. Translating it yields CSVGLAGGRDEQFF. The chain joins TRBV29-1 to TRBJ2-1; 13 bases are shared with TRBD2. V lost 4 bases to trimming and J lost 8 bases; unmatched junction nucleotides: 5. Germline values: CDR1 SQVTM, CDR2 ANQGSEA. This CDR3 is 14 amino acids long.

The table lists this clone with a few counts. The chain employs TRBV10-3 and TRBJ1-5, with D unclear. The germline V and J ends were trimmed by 3 bases and 3 bases, with 9 bases remaining between them. The germline V gene has CDR1 ENHRY and CDR2 SYGVKD. The CDR3 is 14 residues long. CDR3 sequence (DNA): TGTGCCATCAGTGACAGACGGGACAATCAGCCCCAGCATTTT. Encoded protein: CAISDRRDNQPQHF.

The rearrangement joins TRBV19 to TRBJ2-7; no firm D call. Trimming left V 3 bases short and J 0 bases short, with 12 bases between. This CDR3 has 15 amino acids. Looked up from germline, CDR1 is LNHDA and CDR2 is SQIVND (reference sequence). As DNA, the CDR3 is TGTGCCAGTAGTATTCTCCCTACGGGCTCCTACGAGCAGTACTTC. It yields the protein CASSILPTGSYEQYF.